A single sample is the source of the 13 T cell receptor beta chains below, sequenced in a study of T cell repertoires in cytomegalovirus infection. TCRdb re-called the reads with MiXCR, one entry per CDR3 protein. Of 200,000 to 300,000 distinct CDR3 sequences in the sample, 9% to 15% were seen once. Sequenced: PBMCs. Receptor source: a human donor in good health (CMV status not recorded). Some clones in this sample may be carry-over from other donors' samples.

This clonotype appeared many times. This chain uses TRBV20-1 with TRBJ2-2; D is possibly TRBD2 (6 bases). Trimming shortened V by 5 bases and J by 0 bases, and 13 bases separated the two germline ends. This CDR3 contains 15 residues. Germline lookup yields CDR1 DFQATT and CDR2 SNEGSKA (reference sequence). The CDR3 nucleotides read TGCAGTGCTCCTCAGGGAGGCCCGAACACCGGGGAGCTGTTTTTT. Translation gives CSAPQGGPNTGELFF.

This clonotype was observed at least ten times. This chain joins TRBV7-2 and TRBJ2-3; D possibly corresponds to TRBD2 (5 bases). Germline V gene lookup returns CDR1 SGHTA and CDR2 FQGNSA. The CDR3 is 16 residues long. The ends were cut back, 4 bases at V and 0 bases at J, with 14 bases in the middle. CDR3 sequence reads: CASSSSLASSTDTQYF. In DNA form, the CDR3 reads TGTGCCAGCAGCTCCTCCTTAGCGTCTAGCACAGATACGCAGTATTTT.

This clonotype has at least ten counts. The chain recombines TRBV20-1 with TRBJ2-3; TRBD2 is a possible D gene (5 bases). V was trimmed by 0 bases and J by 4 bases, leaving 14 bases between them. CDR1 DFQATT and CDR2 SNEGSKA come from the germline V gene (reference sequence). CDR3 length equals 15 residues. The CDR3 is CSARDRGRSADTQYF. The CDR3 coding sequence is TGCAGTGCTAGAGATCGGGGTAGGAGTGCAGATACGCAGTATTTT.

This clonotype was observed many times. The J gene is TRBJ1-2, the V gene TRBV7-2; possibly TRBD1 for D (5 bases). Trimming cost V 2 bases and J 6 bases, with 7 bases left between them. Germline V gene data show CDR1 as SGHTA and CDR2 as FQGNSA. The CDR3 runs 12 residues. CDR3 in DNA: TGTGCCAGCAGCTTAAGGGGAGATGGCTACACCTTC. It encodes CASSLRGDGYTF.

The chain joins TRBV3-1 to TRBJ2-7; weak D call: TRBD2 (5 bases). V was cut by 2 bases and J by 6 bases, with 8 bases left in between. In germline, CDR1 is LGHDT, CDR2 YNNKEL (reference sequence). The CDR3 extends over 12 amino acids. The CDR3 nucleotides are TGTGCCAGCAGCCAATCTGAGGGCGAGCAGTACTTC. Translating it yields CASSQSEGEQYF.

This clonotype was counted a few times. CDR3 sequence (DNA): TGTGCCAGCAGCCCGGGAGGCCTCGGCAGTGAGCAGTTCTTC. This encodes CASSPGGLGSEQFF. The genes are TRBV6-4 and TRBJ2-1; 7 nucleotides match TRBD2. Losses at the gene ends were 6 bases for V and 9 bases for J; bases not matched to a gene: 11. Looked up from germline, CDR1 is MRHNA and CDR2 is SNTAGT. The CDR3 consists of 14 residues.

This clonotype was seen at least ten times. The rearrangement links TRBV7-2 to TRBJ2-2, with unresolved D. Germline values: CDR1 SGHTA, CDR2 FQGNSA. V lost 5 bases and J 2 bases, leaving 15 bases between the germline ends. The CDR3 covers 16 residues. This CDR3 reads CASSLVTGRNTGELFF. CDR3 bases: TGTGCCAGCAGCCTTGTAACGGGTCGTAACACCGGGGAGCTGTTTTTT.

This clonotype was found a few times. The chain couples TRBV7-6 to TRBJ2-1; TRBD1 agrees at 10 bases. Germline CDR1 is SGHVS and CDR2 is FNYEAQ. V gave up 5 bases and J gave up 10 bases; unmatched junction bases: 8. The CDR3 is made up of 14 amino acids. The CDR3 protein is CASSRGTGVAEQFF. The CDR3 nucleotides read TGTGCCAGCAGCCGCGGGACAGGGGTAGCCGAGCAGTTCTTC.

This clonotype was seen at least ten times. The rearrangement joins TRBV7-2 to TRBJ2-3; 10 nucleotides align to TRBD1. Per the germline V gene, CDR1 is SGHTA and CDR2 is FQGNSA. The CDR3 covers 14 residues. V lost 3 bases and J lost 5; bases outside the gene matches: 2. The CDR3 loop reads CASSFDRGLDTQYF. CDR3 bases: TGTGCCAGCAGCTTTGACAGGGGGCTAGATACGCAGTATTTT.

Ten or more counts support this clonotype. This chain connects TRBV14 to TRBJ2-1; 12 bases are a match to TRBD2. This CDR3 has 16 amino acids. V shed 3 bases and J 7 bases; nucleotides not matched to a gene: 7. From germline, CDR1 is SGHDN and CDR2 FVKESK. Written as DNA, the CDR3 is TGTGCCAGCAGCCACCGACTAGCGGGAGCGGGTAATGAGCAGTTCTTC. Translation gives CASSHRLAGAGNEQFF.

This clonotype was observed at least ten times. J is TRBJ2-6 and V is TRBV7-2, with a weak D call TRBD2 (6 bases). Trimming pared 3 bases from V and 7 bases from J, leaving 19 bases between. Germline values: CDR1 SGHTA, CDR2 FQGNSA. This CDR3 contains 17 residues. Here the CDR3 reads CASSLKRGNQAANVLTF. CDR3 nucleotides: TGTGCCAGCAGCTTGAAGCGCGGGAACCAGGCCGCCAACGTCCTGACTTTC.

The sample holds many counts of this clonotype. The rearrangement links TRBV11-3 to TRBJ1-1; D is uncertain. Germline CDR1 reads SGHNT; CDR2 reads YENEEA. The CDR3 extends over 15 amino acids. V shed 5 bases and J shed 0 bases, with 13 bases lying between them. In DNA form, the CDR3 reads TGTGCCAGCAGCCCGCGCAAGGGCGTGAACACTGAAGCTTTCTTT. Residues: CASSPRKGVNTEAFF.

In its sample, this clonotype was seen a few times. The V gene is TRBV19, the J gene TRBJ2-3; D gene uncertain. Germline V gene lookup returns CDR1 LNHDA and CDR2 SQIVND (reference sequence). V dropped 7 bases and J dropped 2 bases, with 13 bases sitting between them. The length of the CDR3 is 14 residues. The CDR3 spells CASMGGFPTDTQYF. The CDR3 DNA is TGTGCCAGTATGGGCGGATTTCCCACAGATACGCAGTATTTT.